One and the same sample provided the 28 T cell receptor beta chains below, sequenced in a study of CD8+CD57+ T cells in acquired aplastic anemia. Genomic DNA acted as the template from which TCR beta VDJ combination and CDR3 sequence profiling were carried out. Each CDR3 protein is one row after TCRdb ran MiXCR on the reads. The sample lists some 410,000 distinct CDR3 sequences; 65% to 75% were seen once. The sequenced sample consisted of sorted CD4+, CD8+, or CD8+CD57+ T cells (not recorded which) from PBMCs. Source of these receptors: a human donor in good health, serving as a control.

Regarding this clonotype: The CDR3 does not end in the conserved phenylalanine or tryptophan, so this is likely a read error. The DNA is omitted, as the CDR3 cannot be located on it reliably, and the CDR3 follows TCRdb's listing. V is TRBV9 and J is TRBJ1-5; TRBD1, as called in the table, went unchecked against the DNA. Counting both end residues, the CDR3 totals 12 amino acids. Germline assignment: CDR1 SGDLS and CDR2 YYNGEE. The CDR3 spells CASSFDRGDTEA.

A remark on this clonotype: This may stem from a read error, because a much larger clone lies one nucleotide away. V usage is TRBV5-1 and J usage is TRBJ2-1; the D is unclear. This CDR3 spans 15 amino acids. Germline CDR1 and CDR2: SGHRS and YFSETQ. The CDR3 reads CAWSVGMSSYDEQFF. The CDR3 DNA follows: TGTGCCTGGAGTGTTGGCATGAGCTCCTACGATGAGCAGTTCTTC.

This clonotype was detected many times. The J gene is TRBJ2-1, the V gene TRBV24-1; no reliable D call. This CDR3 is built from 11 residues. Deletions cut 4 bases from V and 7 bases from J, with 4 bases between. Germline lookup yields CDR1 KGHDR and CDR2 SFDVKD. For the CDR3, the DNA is TGTGCCACCAGTGACCCTAATGAGCAGTTCTTC. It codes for CATSDPNEQFF.

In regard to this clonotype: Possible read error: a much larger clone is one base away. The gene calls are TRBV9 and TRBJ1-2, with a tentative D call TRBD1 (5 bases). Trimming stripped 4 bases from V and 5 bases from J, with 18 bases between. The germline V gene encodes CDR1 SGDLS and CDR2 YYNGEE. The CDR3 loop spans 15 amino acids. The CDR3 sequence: CASSPNFGRGYGYTF. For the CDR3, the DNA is TGTGCCAGCAGCCCAAATTTTGGACGGGGGTATGGCTACACCTTC.

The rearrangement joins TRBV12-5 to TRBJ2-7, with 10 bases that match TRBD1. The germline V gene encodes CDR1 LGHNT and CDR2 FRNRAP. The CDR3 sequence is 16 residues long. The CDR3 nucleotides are TGTGCCAGCAGTCCTAGGACAGGGGGTTCCGGCTACGAGCAGTACTTC. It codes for CASSPRTGGSGYEQYF. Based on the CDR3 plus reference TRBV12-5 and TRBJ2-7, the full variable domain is DARVTQTPRHKVTEMGQEVTMRCQPILGHNTVFWYRQTMMQGLELLAYFRNRAPLDDSGMPKDRFSAEMPDATLATLKIQPSEPRDSAVYFCASSPRTGGSGYEQYFGPGTRLTVT.

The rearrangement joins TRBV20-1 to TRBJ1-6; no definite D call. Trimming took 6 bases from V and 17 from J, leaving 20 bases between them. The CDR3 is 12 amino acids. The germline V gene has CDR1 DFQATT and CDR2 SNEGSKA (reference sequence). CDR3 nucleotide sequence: TGCAGTGCCCTCGTATCAACTAATGAAATCCACTTT. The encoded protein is CSALVSTNEIHF.

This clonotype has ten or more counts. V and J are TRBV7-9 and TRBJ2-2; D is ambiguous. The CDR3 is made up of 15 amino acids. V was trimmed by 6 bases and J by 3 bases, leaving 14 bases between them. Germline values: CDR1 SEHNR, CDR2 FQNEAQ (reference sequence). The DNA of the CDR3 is TGTGCCAGCAGTCAAAGTAATTATGACACCGGGGAGCTGTTTTTT. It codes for CASSQSNYDTGELFF.

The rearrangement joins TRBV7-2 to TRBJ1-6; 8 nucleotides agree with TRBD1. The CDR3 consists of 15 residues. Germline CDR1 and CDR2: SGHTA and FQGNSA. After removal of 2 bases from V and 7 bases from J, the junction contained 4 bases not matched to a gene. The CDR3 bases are TGTGCCAGCAGCTTACTGGACAGGGAAAATTCACCCCTCCACTTT. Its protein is CASSLLDRENSPLHF.

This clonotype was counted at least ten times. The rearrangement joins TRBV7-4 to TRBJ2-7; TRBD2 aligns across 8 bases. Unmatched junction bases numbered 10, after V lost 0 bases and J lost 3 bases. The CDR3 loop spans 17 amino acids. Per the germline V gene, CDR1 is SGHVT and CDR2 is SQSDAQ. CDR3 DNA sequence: TGTGCCAGCAGCTTAGCGGGGGAAGCGGGGGATAGCTACGAGCAGTACTTC. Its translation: CASSLAGEAGDSYEQYF.

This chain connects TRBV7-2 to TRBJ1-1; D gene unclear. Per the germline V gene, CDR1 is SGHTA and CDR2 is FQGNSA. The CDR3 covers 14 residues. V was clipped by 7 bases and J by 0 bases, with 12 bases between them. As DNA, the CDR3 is TGTGCCAGCAACGGCGGGAAATTGAACACTGAAGCTTTCTTT. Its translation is CASNGGKLNTEAFF.

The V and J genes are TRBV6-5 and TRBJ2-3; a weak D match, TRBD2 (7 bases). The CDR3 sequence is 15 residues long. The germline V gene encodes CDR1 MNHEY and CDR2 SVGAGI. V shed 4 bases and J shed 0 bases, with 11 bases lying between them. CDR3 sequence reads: CASSSAGASTDTQYF. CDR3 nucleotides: TGTGCCAGCAGTTCCGCGGGGGCCAGCACAGATACGCAGTATTTT.

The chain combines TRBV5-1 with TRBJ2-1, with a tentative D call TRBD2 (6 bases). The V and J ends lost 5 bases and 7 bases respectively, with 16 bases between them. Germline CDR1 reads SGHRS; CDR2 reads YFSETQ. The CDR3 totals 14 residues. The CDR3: CASSDLRGKNEQFF. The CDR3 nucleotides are TGCGCCAGCAGTGATTTACGGGGGAAAAATGAGCAGTTCTTC.

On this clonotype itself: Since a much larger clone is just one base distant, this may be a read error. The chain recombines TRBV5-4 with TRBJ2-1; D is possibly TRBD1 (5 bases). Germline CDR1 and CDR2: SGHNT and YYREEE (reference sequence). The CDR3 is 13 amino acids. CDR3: CASSPRDSYEQSF. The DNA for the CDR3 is TGTGCCAGCAGCCCCCGCGACAGTTATGAGCAGTCCTTC.

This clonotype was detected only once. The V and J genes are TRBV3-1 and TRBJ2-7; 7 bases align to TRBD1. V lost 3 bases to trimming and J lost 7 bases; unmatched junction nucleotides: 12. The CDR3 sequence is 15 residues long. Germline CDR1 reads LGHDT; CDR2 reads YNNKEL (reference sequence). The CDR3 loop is CASSHARGSYNEQYF. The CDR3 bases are TGTGCCAGCAGCCACGCCAGGGGGTCCTACAATGAGCAGTACTTC.

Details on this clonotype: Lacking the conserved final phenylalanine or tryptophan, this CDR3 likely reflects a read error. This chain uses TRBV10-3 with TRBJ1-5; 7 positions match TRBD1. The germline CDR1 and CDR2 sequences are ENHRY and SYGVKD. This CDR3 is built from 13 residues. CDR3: CAISDRVDQPQHS. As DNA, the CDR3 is TGCGCCATCAGTGACAGGGTTGATCAGCCCCAGCATTCT.

In DNA, the CDR3 is TGTGCCTGGAGTGTAGGGTCGACTAACATATATTTT. Residues: CAWSVGSTNIYF. The rearrangement uses TRBV30 and TRBJ1-3; D call uncertain. Trimming removed 0 bases from V and 12 bases from J, with 12 bases in between. This CDR3 is 12 amino acids long. CDR1 GTSNPN and CDR2 SVGIG come from the germline V gene (reference sequence).

In DNA, the CDR3 is TGTGCCAGCAGCTTCGCTACTAGCGGCAGCCTAACCCAGTATTTT. It specifies CASSFATSGSLTQYF. This sequence joins TRBV9 and TRBJ2-3, with 8 bases aligning to TRBD2. Trimming cost V 4 bases and J 12 bases; bases outside gene matches: 16. Germline loops: CDR1 SGDLS, CDR2 YYNGEE. The CDR3 length is 15 residues.

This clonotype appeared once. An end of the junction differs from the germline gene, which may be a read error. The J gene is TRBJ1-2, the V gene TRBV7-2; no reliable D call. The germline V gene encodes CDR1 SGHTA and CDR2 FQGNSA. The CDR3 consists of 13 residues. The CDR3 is CASSPCRDRGYPF. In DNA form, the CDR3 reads TGTGCCAGCAGCCCCTGTAGAGACCGAGGCTACCCCTTC.

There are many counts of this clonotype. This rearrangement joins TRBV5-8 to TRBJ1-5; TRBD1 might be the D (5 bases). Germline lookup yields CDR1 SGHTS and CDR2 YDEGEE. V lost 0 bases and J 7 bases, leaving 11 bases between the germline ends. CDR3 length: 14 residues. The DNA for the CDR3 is TGTGCCAGCAGCTTGGGGGGGATAGACCAGCCCCAGCATTTT. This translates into CASSLGGIDQPQHF.

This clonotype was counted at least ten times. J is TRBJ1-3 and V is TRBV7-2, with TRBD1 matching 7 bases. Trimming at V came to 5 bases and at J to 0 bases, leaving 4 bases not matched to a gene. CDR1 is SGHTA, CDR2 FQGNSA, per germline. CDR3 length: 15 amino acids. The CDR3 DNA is TGTGCCAGCAGCACGCAGGGGGGCTCTGGAAACACCATATATTTT. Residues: CASSTQGGSGNTIYF.

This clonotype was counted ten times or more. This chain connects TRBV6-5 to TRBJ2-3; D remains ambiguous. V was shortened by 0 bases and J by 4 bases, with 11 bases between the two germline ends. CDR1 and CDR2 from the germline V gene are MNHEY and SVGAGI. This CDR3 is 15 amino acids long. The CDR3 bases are TGTGCCAGCAGTTACTCGAGGTTGTACTCAGATACGCAGTATTTT. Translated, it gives CASSYSRLYSDTQYF.

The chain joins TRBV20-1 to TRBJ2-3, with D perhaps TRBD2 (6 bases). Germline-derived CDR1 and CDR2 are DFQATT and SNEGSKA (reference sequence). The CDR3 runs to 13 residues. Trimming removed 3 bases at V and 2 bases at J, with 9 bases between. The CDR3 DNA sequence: TGCAGTGCTAGGGAGGGGTACACAGATACGCAGTATTTT. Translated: CSAREGYTDTQYF.

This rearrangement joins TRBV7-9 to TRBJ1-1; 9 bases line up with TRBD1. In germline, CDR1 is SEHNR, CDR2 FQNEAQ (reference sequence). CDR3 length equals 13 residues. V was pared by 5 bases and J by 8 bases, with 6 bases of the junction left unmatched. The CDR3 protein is CASSPGQGQEAFF. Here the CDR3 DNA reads TGTGCCAGCAGCCCCGGACAGGGGCAAGAAGCTTTCTTT.

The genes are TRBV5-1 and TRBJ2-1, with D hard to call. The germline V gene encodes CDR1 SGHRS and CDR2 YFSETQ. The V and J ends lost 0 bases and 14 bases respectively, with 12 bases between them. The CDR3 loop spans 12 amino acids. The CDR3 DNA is TGCGCCAGCAGCTTGGGGCTAGGGAACAAGTTCTTC. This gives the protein CASSLGLGNKFF.

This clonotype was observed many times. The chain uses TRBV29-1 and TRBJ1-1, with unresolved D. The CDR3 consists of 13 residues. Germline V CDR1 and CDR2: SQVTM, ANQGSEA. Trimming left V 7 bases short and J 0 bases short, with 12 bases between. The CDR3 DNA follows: TGCAGCGCGCGAGTAGGGATGAACACTGAAGCTTTCTTT. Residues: CSARVGMNTEAFF.

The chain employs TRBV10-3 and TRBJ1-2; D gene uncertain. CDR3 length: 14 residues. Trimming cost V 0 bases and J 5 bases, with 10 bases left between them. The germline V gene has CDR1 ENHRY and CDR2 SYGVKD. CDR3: CAISESNRNYGYTF. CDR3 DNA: TGTGCCATCAGTGAGTCCAACAGAAATTATGGCTACACCTTC.

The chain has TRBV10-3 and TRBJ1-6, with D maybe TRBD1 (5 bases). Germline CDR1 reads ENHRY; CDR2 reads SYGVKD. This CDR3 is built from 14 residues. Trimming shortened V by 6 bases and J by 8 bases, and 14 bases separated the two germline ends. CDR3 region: CAISLAGDYSPLHF. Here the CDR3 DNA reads TGTGCCATCAGCTTAGCCGGGGACTATTCACCCCTCCACTTT.

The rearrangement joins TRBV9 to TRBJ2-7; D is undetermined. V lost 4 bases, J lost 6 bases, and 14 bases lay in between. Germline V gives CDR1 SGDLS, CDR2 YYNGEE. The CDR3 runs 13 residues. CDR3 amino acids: CASSPTVRGEQYF. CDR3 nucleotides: TGTGCCAGCAGCCCCACAGTTCGTGGCGAGCAGTACTTC.